Listed below are T cell receptor beta chains from one sample, sequenced in a study of cytomegalovirus exposure and HLA in healthy donors. Data came from immunoSEQ multiplex PCR; TCRdb stores just in-frame clones and leaves some out. Altogether more than 95,000 clones are present, around 74% being singletons, with the ten largest covering around 4.2%. The sample consisted of PBMCs. The source is a woman aged 45-59 years in good health and CMV-seropositive. CDR3s include the opening cysteine and the closing phenylalanine or tryptophan. Fields, in order: D gene, J gene, V gene, clone size, CDR3 protein, CDR3 DNA. D genes are given only for firm matches. Only part of the rows carry a size: once, few, many, or a class if the clone is expanded.

D: TRBD1; J: TRBJ1-5; V: TRBV2; size: .; CDR3: CASSVSGTGSQPQHF; DNA: TGTGCCAGCAGCGTCTCCGGGACAGGGAGTCAGCCCCAGCATTTT
D: TRBD1; J: TRBJ2-2; V: TRBV9; size: .; CDR3: CASSLRTGDTGELFF; DNA: TGTGCCAGCAGCTTGCGGACAGGGGACACCGGGGAGCTGTTTTTT
D: .; J: TRBJ1-4; V: TRBV7-8; size: few; CDR3: CASSSNQGEKLFF; DNA: TGTGCCAGCAGCTCTAACCAGGGAGAAAAACTGTTTTTT
D: TRBD1; J: TRBJ2-7; V: TRBV10-3; size: few; CDR3: CAISQQGASYEQYF; DNA: TGTGCCATCAGTCAACAGGGGGCGTCCTACGAGCAGTACTTC
D: .; J: TRBJ1-5; V: TRBV28; size: .; CDR3: CAADRHSNQPQHF; DNA: TGTGCCGCAGACAGACATAGCAATCAGCCCCAGCATTTT
D: .; J: TRBJ1-1; V: TRBV2; size: few; CDR3: CASSRLLDTEAFF; DNA: TGTGCCAGCAGTAGACTGTTGGACACTGAAGCTTTCTTT
D: .; J: TRBJ2-5; V: TRBV6-5; size: few; CDR3: CASSYIFTSSETQYF; DNA: TGTGCCAGCAGTTACATTTTCACTAGCTCGGAGACCCAGTACTTC
D: TRBD1; J: TRBJ1-2; V: TRBV6-6; size: .; CDR3: CASSGTGDDYTF; DNA: TGTGCCAGCTCGGGGACAGGGGATGACTACACCTTC
D: TRBD2; J: TRBJ2-2; V: TRBV27; size: .; CDR3: CASSISGLAGGVGELFF; DNA: TGTGCCAGCAGTATATCGGGACTAGCGGGGGGGGTCGGGGAGCTGTTTTTT
D: TRBD2; J: TRBJ2-7; V: TRBV7-9; size: .; CDR3: CSSSLGGGPRYEQYF; DNA: TGTTCCAGCAGCCTCGGGGGGGGCCCAAGATACGAGCAGTACTTC
D: .; J: TRBJ2-1; V: TRBV10-3; size: .; CDR3: CAISGTWGVGNEQFF; DNA: TGTGCCATCAGTGGGACATGGGGGGTGGGGAATGAGCAGTTCTTC
D: .; J: TRBJ2-7; V: TRBV11-2; size: .; CDR3: CASSLGQGMDEQYF; DNA: TGTGCCAGCAGCTTGGGGCAGGGGATGGACGAGCAGTACTTC
D: .; J: TRBJ1-3; V: TRBV21-1; size: .; CDR3: CASSKTTGGGNTIYF; DNA: TGTGCCAGCAGCAAGACGACAGGGGGTGGAAACACCATATATTTT
D: .; J: TRBJ2-3; V: TRBV11-2; size: .; CDR3: CASSLTGTTDTQYF; DNA: TGTGCCAGCAGCTTAACCGGGACAACAGATACGCAGTATTTT
D: .; J: TRBJ1-5; V: TRBV7-9; size: .; CDR3: CASSPGRSNQPQHF; DNA: TGTGCCAGCAGCCCGGGGAGGAGCAATCAGCCCCAGCATTTT
D: TRBD1; J: TRBJ1-4; V: TRBV7-2; size: .; CDR3: CASRWTGTTNEKLFF; DNA: TGTGCCAGCAGGTGGACAGGGACAACTAATGAAAAACTGTTTTTT
D: .; J: TRBJ1-3; V: TRBV29-1; size: few; CDR3: CSVEDLEARGNTIYF; DNA: TGCAGCGTTGAAGATCTTGAAGCTCGTGGAAACACCATATATTTT
D: TRBD1; J: TRBJ1-3; V: TRBV5-1; size: once; CDR3: CASSLIQGGNTIYF; DNA: TGCGCCAGCAGCTTGATACAGGGGGGAAACACCATATATTTT
D: .; J: TRBJ1-4; V: TRBV27; size: .; CDR3: CASSKAEGLINEKLFF; DNA: TGTGCCAGCAGTAAAGCCGAGGGACTGATAAATGAAAAACTGTTTTTT
D: .; J: TRBJ2-5; V: TRBV6-6; size: .; CDR3: CASIKGDSGTSGTQYF; DNA: TGTGCCAGCATTAAGGGAGATAGCGGAACATCCGGGACCCAGTACTTC
D: .; J: TRBJ1-2; V: TRBV2; size: .; CDR3: CASSARLLNYGYTF; DNA: TGTGCCAGCAGCGCTAGGCTACTTAACTATGGCTACACCTTC
D: .; J: TRBJ1-5; V: TRBV28; size: .; CDR3: CASSLAVVGNQPQHF; DNA: TGTGCCAGCAGTTTGGCTGTGGTGGGCAATCAGCCCCAGCATTTT
D: .; J: TRBJ1-4; V: TRBV6-5; size: few; CDR3: CASRSGENEKLFF; DNA: TGTGCCAGCCGGAGTGGAGAGAATGAAAAACTGTTTTTT
D: .; J: TRBJ1-5; V: TRBV10-2; size: .; CDR3: CASAGNFNQPQHF; DNA: TGCGCCAGCGCCGGGAACTTCAATCAGCCCCAGCATTTT
D: .; J: TRBJ2-1; V: TRBV7-9; size: .; CDR3: CASTFHPYNEQFF; DNA: TGTGCCAGCACCTTTCATCCCTACAATGAGCAGTTCTTC
D: TRBD1; J: TRBJ2-1; V: TRBV15; size: .; CDR3: CATSRTLRDRNNEQFF; DNA: TGTGCCACCAGCAGAACACTACGGGACAGGAACAATGAGCAGTTCTTC
D: .; J: TRBJ2-1; V: TRBV7-9; size: .; CDR3: CASSLGSGIVNEQFF; DNA: TGCGCCAGCAGCTTAGGGTCAGGGATCGTCAATGAGCAGTTCTTC
D: TRBD1; J: TRBJ1-2; V: TRBV30; size: .; CDR3: CAWRTQGAYGYTF; DNA: TGTGCCTGGAGGACACAGGGGGCCTATGGCTACACCTTC
D: .; J: TRBJ1-1; V: TRBV2; size: .; CDR3: CASSAGVVNTEAFF; DNA: TGTGCCAGCAGTGCCGGAGTAGTGAACACTGAAGCTTTCTTT
D: TRBD1; J: TRBJ2-3; V: TRBV7-3; size: .; CDR3: CASSLNPTGGLNTQYF; DNA: TGTGCCAGCAGCTTAAACCCTACAGGGGGCTTAAATACGCAGTATTTT
D: TRBD2; J: TRBJ2-3; V: TRBV5-1; size: .; CDR3: CASSLEGRGGLTDTQYF; DNA: TGCGCCAGCAGCTTAGAGGGGCGGGGGGGCCTGACAGATACGCAGTATTTT
D: TRBD1; J: TRBJ1-2; V: TRBV29-1; size: .; CDR3: CSAGTADGYTF; DNA: TGCAGCGCCGGGACAGCAGATGGCTACACCTTC
D: .; J: TRBJ1-4; V: TRBV7-9; size: .; CDR3: CSSSLVKGYEKLFF; DNA: TGTTCCAGCAGCTTAGTTAAGGGGTATGAAAAACTGTTTTTT
D: .; J: TRBJ1-5; V: TRBV10-2; size: .; CDR3: CASSEGGANQPQHF; DNA: TGCGCCAGCAGTGAGGGAGGGGCTAATCAGCCCCAGCATTTT
D: .; J: TRBJ2-2; V: TRBV9; size: .; CDR3: CASSPGQNTGELFF; DNA: TGTGCCAGCAGCCCGGGACAGAACACCGGGGAGCTGTTTTTT
D: TRBD1; J: TRBJ1-2; V: TRBV6-1; size: once; CDR3: CASSERGQGSYGYTF; DNA: TGTGCCAGCAGTGAAAGGGGACAGGGGTCCTATGGCTACACCTTC
D: TRBD2; J: TRBJ2-1; V: TRBV30; size: .; CDR3: CAWKRGAYNEQFF; DNA: TGTGCCTGGAAGCGGGGGGCCTACAATGAGCAGTTCTTC
D: TRBD2; J: TRBJ2-3; V: TRBV6-1; size: .; CDR3: CASSEEGGGADTQYF; DNA: TGTGCCAGCAGTGAAGAGGGCGGGGGGGCCGATACGCAGTATTTT
D: .; J: TRBJ1-4; V: TRBV27; size: .; CDR3: CASSLWQGFEKLFF; DNA: TGTGCCAGCAGTTTGTGGCAGGGTTTCGAAAAACTGTTTTTT
D: TRBD2; J: TRBJ2-7; V: TRBV7-2; size: .; CDR3: CASSLVSSGGGSYEQYF; DNA: TGTGCCAGCAGCTTGGTCTCCAGCGGGGGGGGCTCCTACGAGCAGTACTTC
D: TRBD1; J: TRBJ1-4; V: TRBV5-8; size: .; CDR3: CASRSGTGAYEKLFF; DNA: TGTGCCAGCAGGTCCGGGACAGGGGCATATGAAAAACTGTTTTTT
D: .; J: TRBJ1-2; V: TRBV6-5; size: .; CDR3: CASSLQGLEGYTF; DNA: TGTGCCAGCAGTCTACAGGGATTGGAAGGCTACACCTTC
D: TRBD1; J: TRBJ1-1; V: TRBV11-2; size: .; CDR3: CASSLDRGRTEAFF; DNA: TGTGCCAGCAGCCTGGACAGGGGAAGAACTGAAGCTTTCTTT
D: .; J: TRBJ2-1; V: TRBV7-2; size: .; CDR3: CASSFWGRGSGNEQFF; DNA: TGTGCCAGCAGCTTTTGGGGCCGGGGGAGCGGCAATGAGCAGTTCTTC
D: .; J: TRBJ1-2; V: TRBV11-2; size: few; CDR3: CASSLLKYSRGVLIDF; DNA: TGTGCCAGCAGCTTACTTAAGTATTCTCGGGGGGTACTGATAGACTTC
D: .; J: TRBJ1-5; V: TRBV2; size: .; CDR3: CASSSHASRGSQPQHF; DNA: TGTGCCAGCAGTAGCCATGCCTCTCGAGGCAGTCAGCCCCAGCATTTT
D: TRBD1; J: TRBJ1-5; V: TRBV7-6; size: once; CDR3: CASSLGSGMEGQGIEPQHF; DNA: TGTGCCAGCAGCTTAGGATCCGGGATGGAGGGACAGGGCATCGAGCCCCAGCATTTT
D: .; J: TRBJ2-7; V: TRBV2; size: once; CDR3: CASRYRLSLVEQYF; DNA: TGTGCCAGCCGGTACAGGTTGAGTTTGGTCGAGCAGTACTTC
D: TRBD1; J: TRBJ2-2; V: TRBV28; size: .; CDR3: CASRTRGWGELFF; DNA: TGTGCCAGCAGGACCAGGGGGTGGGGGGAGCTGTTTTTT
D: .; J: TRBJ2-3; V: TRBV10-2; size: .; CDR3: CASSRGDTQYF; DNA: TGCGCCAGCAGCCGGGGAGATACGCAGTATTTT
D: TRBD2; J: TRBJ2-1; V: TRBV11-3; size: .; CDR3: CASSLRASGGQYEQFF; DNA: TGTGCCAGCAGCTTAAGGGCTAGCGGGGGACAGTATGAGCAGTTCTTC
D: .; J: TRBJ2-5; V: TRBV5-1; size: few; CDR3: CASSLAGTQETQYF; DNA: TGCGCCAGCAGCTTGGCTGGGACACAAGAGACCCAGTACTTC